The clone carrying this T cell receptor (beta chain) was counted a single time. Antigen unknown. This entry comes from a study of response to subunit inactivated influenza vaccine. TCRdb processed the RT-PCR reads anew with MiXCR; each CDR3 protein has one entry. Among roughly 570,000 distinct CDR3 sequences listed, roughly 13% were seen once. CDR1 is MNHNS and CDR2 is SASEGT in the germline V gene. J lost 4 bases, V lost 6 bases, and 7 bases had no gene match. This CDR3 is built from 15 residues. Study outcomes and limitations: It was the authors' suggestion that each seasonal influenza vaccination recruits few new T cells.

The origin of this receptor is a man aged 45-65 years who received an inactivated influenza vaccine. The sample in question was PBMCs from blood, obtained about 6 weeks after vaccination. This sequence joins TRBV6-1 and TRBJ2-5, with 11 bases that match TRBD1. The CDR3 here is CASRWTGGGIETQYF. The DNA for the CDR3 is TGTGCCAGCAGATGGACAGGGGGCGGCATAGAGACCCAGTACTTC.